These 10 T cell receptor beta chains were sequenced from one sample in a study of T cells in Graves' hyperthyroidism and ophthalmopathy. The CDR3 regions of TCR beta were amplified from RNA transcripts. When the TCR CDR3 underwent first-round RT-PCR, the HTBI primer set was used. TCRdb re-called the multiplex PCR reads with MiXCR, one entry per CDR3 protein. The top ten hold roughly 7.7% of the sample, which has about 540,000 distinct CDR3 sequences, around 42% seen once. The sequencing input was peripheral blood or thyroid tissue (not recorded which). The source is a woman aged 18 to 35 with Graves' hyperthyroidism.

The V call is TRBV29-1, the J call TRBJ2-7; D gene ambiguous. The CDR3 covers 10 residues. Germline V gene data show CDR1 as SQVTM and CDR2 as ANQGSEA. CDR3 bases: TGCAGAATTGGGTTACGAGAGCAGTACTTC. Amino acids: CRIGLREQYF.

This clonotype was seen repeatedly, ten times or more. This rearrangement joins TRBV4-2 to TRBJ1-5, with a possible D match to TRBD1 (5 bases). The CDR3 is 14 residues long. The germline V gene has CDR1 LGHNA and CDR2 YNFKEQ. Trimming pared 2 bases from V and 7 bases from J, leaving 12 bases between. In DNA form, the CDR3 reads TGTGCCAGCAGCCAAATCGGGGCAGGGCAGCCCCAGCATTTT. This codes for CASSQIGAGQPQHF.

The chain recombines TRBV7-1 with TRBJ2-5, with 12 bases identical to TRBD2. TRBV7-1 is reported as an ORF; its role is uncertain. This CDR3 region has 18 residues. J was trimmed by 1 base and V by 5 bases; bases with no gene match: 11. The CDR3 region is CASSPYRLAGEVQETQYF. The DNA of the CDR3 is TGTGCCAGCAGCCCCTACCGACTAGCGGGAGAGGTCCAAGAGACCCAGTACTTC.

This clonotype showed up many times. The chain recombines TRBV12-3 or TRBV12-4 with TRBJ2-2; D gene ambiguous. Trimming left V 6 bases short and J 3 bases short, with 14 bases between. The CDR3 has 15 residues. Here the CDR3 reads CASSLDRGDTGELFF. The CDR3 DNA sequence: TGTGCCAGCAGCCTTGACCGAGGAGACACCGGGGAGCTGTTTTTT.

This clonotype was seen a single time. The chain recombines TRBV20-1 with TRBJ2-3; the match to TRBD2 covers 7 bases. This CDR3 is 15 amino acids long. Germline trimming cut 0 bases from V and 3 bases from J; bases unmatched to any gene: 6. Germline CDR1 is DFQATT and CDR2 is SNEGSKA (reference sequence). The CDR3 sequence: CSAREGGRPTDTQYF. The DNA for the CDR3 is TGCAGTGCTAGAGAAGGCGGGAGACCGACAGATACGCAGTATTTT.

The genes are TRBV20-1 and TRBJ2-7; TRBD2 matches 8 bases. The trim removed 3 bases at V and 9 bases at J, leaving 13 bases unmatched. The CDR3 consists of 14 residues. Germline V lookup: CDR1 DFQATT, CDR2 SNEGSKA (reference sequence). The CDR3 DNA follows: TGCAGTGCTAGGGGCAGCGGGAGAGTCGAGGTGCAGTACTTC. This gives the protein CSARGSGRVEVQYF.

This clonotype was seen just once. The conserved phenylalanine or tryptophan is not found at the CDR3 terminus, so this likely reflects a read error. It is unclear where the CDR3 begins or ends on the DNA, so no DNA is shown, and the CDR3 is as TCRdb lists it. The V call is TRBV29-1, the J call TRBJ1-6; the table calls TRBD1, which could not be checked here. Germline V CDR1 and CDR2: SQVTM, ANQGSEA. The CDR3 extends over 8 residues, inclusive of both ends. CDR3 protein: CSVAGQVV.

On this clonotype itself: The CDR3 end shows no conserved phenylalanine or tryptophan, and so a read error is likely. No DNA is shown, since the ends of the CDR3 on it are uncertain; the CDR3 is the one TCRdb lists. The chain links TRBV15 to TRBJ1-1. Per germline, CDR1 LNHNV and CDR2 YYDKDF (reference sequence). Inclusive of both ends, the CDR3 amounts to 13 amino acids. CDR3 protein: CATSRVGEHRSFL.

The table lists this clonotype with many counts. This rearrangement joins TRBV15 to TRBJ2-7, with unresolved D. Germline CDR1 is LNHNV and CDR2 is YYDKDF (reference sequence). The CDR3 consists of 17 residues. V was trimmed by 0 bases and J by 2 bases, leaving 17 bases between them. The CDR3 coding sequence is TGTGCCACCAGCAGAGATCTACGTTGGGCCCTTCCCTACGAGCAGTACTTC. Translated, it gives CATSRDLRWALPYEQYF.

The chain carries TRBV7-2 and TRBJ1-1; D may be TRBD1 (5 bases). V lost 5 bases and J 3 bases, leaving 13 bases between the germline ends. The germline CDR1 and CDR2 sequences are SGHTA and FQGNSA. This CDR3 comprises 14 residues. The CDR3 DNA reads TGTGCCAGCAGCCTCCTGCAGGGCCACACTGAAGCTTTCTTT. Translated: CASSLLQGHTEAFF.